This T cell receptor beta chain was sequenced in a study of cytomegalovirus exposure and HLA in healthy donors. At the level of the study: Clustering assigned 70% to 90% of the roughly 370 genotyped donors to the Caucasian-associated ancestry cluster. Whole-study findings and limits: Apart from CMV serostatus, no immune exposure information was available. A missense DCLRE1C variant was associated with V- and J-gene trimming of TCR beta chains in a later analysis, and an independent cohort replicated the association.

This clone was picked up one time. The antigen is not known. Amplification used 60 Vbeta primers and 13 Jbeta primers. Method: immunoSEQ multiplex PCR; TCRdb's copy keeps in-frame clones and lacks some. Found here are tens of thousands of clones, less than 85% of them singletons; the top ten hold 2.5% to 3.5%. The sequenced sample consisted of PBMCs. The sequence came from a woman aged 18-29 years in good health and CMV-seronegative.

CDR3 DNA sequence: TGTGCCAGCAGCCTCCGGGACAGGGCCTACGAGCAGTACTTC. It encodes CASSLRDRAYEQYF. V is TRBV11-2 and J is TRBJ2-7; 9 bases fit TRBD1. Germline V gene sequence: CDR1 SGHAT, CDR2 FQNNGV. This CDR3 spans 14 amino acids. Unmatched junction bases numbered 4, after V lost 5 bases and J lost 2 bases.